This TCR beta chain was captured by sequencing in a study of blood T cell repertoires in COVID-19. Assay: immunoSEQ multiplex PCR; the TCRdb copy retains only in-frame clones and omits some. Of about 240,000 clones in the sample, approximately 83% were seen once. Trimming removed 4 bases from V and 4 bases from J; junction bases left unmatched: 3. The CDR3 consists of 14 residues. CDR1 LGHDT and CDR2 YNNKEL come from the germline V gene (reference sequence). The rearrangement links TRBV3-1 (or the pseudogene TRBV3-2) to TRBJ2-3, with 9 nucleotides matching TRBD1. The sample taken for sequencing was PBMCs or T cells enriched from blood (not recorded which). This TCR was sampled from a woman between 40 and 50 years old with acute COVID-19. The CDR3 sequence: CASSPTGGPDTQYF. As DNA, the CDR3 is TGTGCCAGCAGCCCCACAGGGGGCCCAGATACGCAGTATTTT.